This TCR beta chain was documented in a study of identical twins. The J segment lost 5 bases and the V segment lost 4 bases, leaving 13 bases of the junction unmatched. Germline CDR1 SGHRS, CDR2 YFSETQ. The length of the CDR3 is 16 residues. Via MiXCR, TCRdb re-called the 5' RACE reads, giving one row per CDR3 protein. The repertoire holds some 240,000 distinct CDR3 sequences, with over 9.5% as singletons. Study-wide findings and caveats: Cross-sectional statistics underpinned the conclusions; the same donors were not followed.

This clonotype was found many times. The antigen is undetermined. The chain employs TRBV5-1 and TRBJ2-7; 9 nucleotides line up with TRBD2. The material sequenced was memory T cells sorted from blood. This receptor was obtained from a man aged 45-65 years in good health. CDR3 amino acids: CASSRPGVAGDDEQYF. CDR3 nucleotide sequence: TGCGCCAGCAGCAGACCAGGGGTAGCGGGAGACGACGAGCAGTACTTC.